This is a list of T cell receptor beta chains from one sample in a study of cytomegalovirus exposure and HLA in healthy donors. This table comes from immunoSEQ multiplex PCR, and its TCRdb copy is limited to in-frame clones, with some not included. The table includes under 200,000 clones, 55% to 70% detected once. The sample comprised PBMCs. The receptors were sampled from a middle-aged woman in good health and CMV-seropositive. The CDR3 runs from the conserved cysteine through the conserved F or W. A D gene is named only where the DNA matches it firmly. The size entry is marked missing in some rows and otherwise reads once, few, many or a size class.

d_gene	v_gene	abundance	j_gene	CDR3aa	CDR3nt
TRBD2	TRBV4-2	-	TRBJ2-7	CASSQDPGRELTYEQYF	TGTGCCAGCAGCCAAGATCCAGGGCGGGAGCTAACCTACGAGCAGTACTTC
-	TRBV7-2	few	TRBJ1-5	CASSGGGGGQPQHF	TGTGCCAGCAGTGGGGGGGGTGGTGGTCAGCCCCAGCATTTT
-	TRBV19	-	TRBJ1-4	CASSSPGALEKLFF	TGTGCCAGTAGTTCCCCAGGGGCCCTCGAAAAACTGTTTTTT
-	TRBV10-3	-	TRBJ2-1	CAIRTEVYNEQFF	TGTGCCATCAGGACAGAAGTCTACAATGAGCAGTTCTTC
-	TRBV2	once	TRBJ1-4	CASSEGLNEKLFF	TGTGCCAGCAGTGAAGGTCTTAATGAAAAACTGTTTTTT
-	TRBV27	few	TRBJ2-7	CASSLWGLVKQYF	TGTGCCAGCAGCCTGTGGGGGCTAGTAAAGCAGTACTTC
TRBD1	TRBV6-6	few	TRBJ2-7	CASTTDRLSEQYF	TGTGCCAGCACCACGGACAGGCTTAGCGAGCAGTACTTC
-	TRBV5-1	-	TRBJ2-7	CASRAGGGYEQYF	TGCGCCAGCAGGGCTGGGGGAGGCTACGAGCAGTACTTC
TRBD1	TRBV7-2	-	TRBJ1-2	CASSSDRVTYGYTF	TGTGCCAGCAGCTCGGACAGGGTAACCTATGGCTACACCTTC
-	TRBV9	-	TRBJ2-1	CASSPKGLSSYNEQFF	TGTGCCAGCAGCCCAAAGGGGCTGAGCTCCTACAATGAGCAGTTCTTC
-	TRBV28	-	TRBJ1-1	CASTLSGEAFF	TGTGCCAGCACCCTAAGCGGTGAAGCTTTCTTT
-	TRBV7-2	-	TRBJ2-7	CASSLDSGDSIYEQYF	TGTGCCAGCAGCTTAGATTCGGGAGACTCGATATACGAGCAGTACTTC
TRBD1	TRBV5-6	-	TRBJ1-4	CASSLDGQGWKLFF	TGTGCCAGCAGCTTGGACGGACAGGGATGGAAACTGTTTTTT
TRBD1	TRBV7-2	-	TRBJ2-7	CASSSQGDSYEQYF	TGTGCCAGCAGCTCACAGGGGGACTCCTACGAGCAGTACTTC
-	TRBV4-1	-	TRBJ1-2	CASSQDSGGPYGYTF	TGCGCCAGCAGCCAAGACTCTGGGGGCCCCTATGGCTACACCTTC
TRBD2	TRBV29-1	many	TRBJ2-2	CSVGGTGDSTGELFF	TGCAGCGTCGGGGGGACGGGAGATAGCACCGGGGAGCTGTTTTTT
-	TRBV5-1	once	TRBJ2-1	CASSLGGLNNEQFF	TGCGCCAGCAGCTTGGGTGGACTGAACAATGAGCAGTTCTTC
TRBD1	TRBV6-5	few	TRBJ1-5	CASSRQGSSQPQHF	TGTGCCAGCAGTCGACAGGGCTCGAGTCAGCCCCAGCATTTT
TRBD2	TRBV19	-	TRBJ2-7	CASRTSGTFYEQYF	TGTGCCAGTAGGACTAGCGGGACATTCTACGAGCAGTACTTC
-	TRBV14	-	TRBJ2-3	CASKSAERTDTQYF	TGTGCCAGCAAATCAGCGGAGCGCACAGACACGCAGTATTTT
TRBD1	TRBV5-4	-	TRBJ1-1	CASSLAGTGVRDTEAFF	TGTGCCAGCAGCTTGGCTGGGACAGGGGTTAGGGACACTGAAGCTTTCTTT
-	TRBV27	-	TRBJ2-2	CASRKFQENTGELFF	TGTGCCAGCAGAAAATTTCAGGAAAACACCGGGGAGCTGTTTTTT
TRBD1	TRBV9	-	TRBJ2-7	CASSVGEDRATYEQYF	TGTGCCAGCAGCGTAGGAGAGGACAGGGCTACCTACGAGCAGTACTTC
-	TRBV9	-	TRBJ2-1	CASSVAWGDHEQFF	TGTGCCAGCAGCGTAGCTTGGGGGGACCATGAGCAGTTCTTC
TRBD1	TRBV28	-	TRBJ1-2	CASRSQGAYYGYTF	TGTGCCAGCAGATCACAGGGGGCCTACTATGGCTACACCTTC
TRBD2	TRBV19	few	TRBJ2-1	CASSILARMGTSGGFTYNEQFF	TGTGCCAGTAGTATATTGGCGCGGATGGGGACTAGCGGGGGGTTCACCTACAATGAGCAGTTCTTC
-	TRBV21-1	-	TRBJ2-7	CASSKLSGKDEQYF	TGTGCCAGCAGCAAACTAAGCGGGAAAGACGAGCAGTACTTC
-	TRBV7-2	-	TRBJ2-3	CASSLWEWDGDTQYF	TGTGCCAGCAGCTTGTGGGAGTGGGATGGAGATACGCAGTATTTT
-	TRBV9	-	TRBJ1-2	CASSGRGGRANYGYPF	TGTGCCAGCAGCGGTCGGGGGGGGCGCGCCAACTATGGCTACCCCTTC
TRBD1	TRBV27	few	TRBJ1-6	CASSLPGTGNSPLHF	TGTGCCAGCAGTTTACCCGGGACAGGGAATTCACCCCTCCACTTT
TRBD1	TRBV6-6	-	TRBJ2-5	CASRVRETGVLETQYF	TGTGCCAGCCGAGTTAGGGAAACAGGGGTTTTAGAGACCCAGTACTTC
TRBD1	TRBV19	once	TRBJ1-5	CASTETGPGEYQPQHF	TGTGCCAGTACAGAGACAGGGCCCGGAGAATATCAGCCCCAGCATTTT
-	TRBV4-3	few	TRBJ2-2	CASSQGLRGTGELFF	TGCGCCAGCAGCCAAGGGTTACGGGGAACCGGGGAGCTGTTTTTT
-	TRBV4-3	-	TRBJ2-6	CASSPGRPGANVLTF	TGCGCCAGCAGCCCGGGTCGTCCTGGGGCCAACGTCCTGACTTTC
-	TRBV4-1	few	TRBJ2-7	CASSQVPGHTSYEQYF	TGCGCCAGCAGCCAAGTACCGGGACACACTTCCTACGAGCAGTACTTC
TRBD2	TRBV2	-	TRBJ2-3	CASEQTSGGVFTQYF	TGTGCCAGCGAACAGACTAGCGGGGGGGTGTTTACGCAGTATTTT
TRBD1	TRBV6-1	-	TRBJ1-5	CASMTGGSNQPQNF	TGTGCCAGCATGACAGGGGGTAGCAATCAGCCCCAGAATTTT
-	TRBV5-1	-	TRBJ2-2	CASSLAVAENTGELFF	TGCGCCAGCAGCTTGGCAGTTGCTGAGAACACCGGGGAGCTGTTTTTT
-	TRBV7-9	few	TRBJ2-1	CASSLVGGNEQFF	TGTGCCAGCAGCTTAGTCGGCGGTAATGAGCAGTTCTTC
TRBD1	TRBV7-2	-	TRBJ1-4	CASSLDRDEKLFF	TGTGCCAGCAGCCTAGACAGGGATGAAAAACTGTTTTTT
TRBD1	TRBV4-1	few	TRBJ2-7	CASSQDWTGDSYEQYF	TGCGCCAGCAGCCAAGATTGGACAGGGGACTCCTACGAGCAGTACTTC